This T cell receptor beta chain was retrieved from a study of CD8+ T cells in alopecia areata. Study-wide results and limits: Among the top 100, expanded CD8+ clones were significantly decreased by tofacitinib, as was scalp clonality.

On this clone: The antigen is unknown.

Treatment described: oral pan-JAK inhibitor, 5-10 mg twice daily. Both peripheral blood and punch biopsies of lesional scalp skin were obtained from patients who had alopecia areata. Sequencing templates came from extracted RNA that was reverse transcribed into cDNA. Sequenced by immunoSEQ multiplex PCR; TCRdb stores in-frame clones only, minus some. The top ten hold 12% of the sample, which has around 110,000 clones, about three fifths seen once. V gave up 0 bases and J gave up 5 bases; unmatched junction bases: 4. Germline V gene lookup returns CDR1 MRHNA and CDR2 SNTAGT. The CDR3 length is 16 residues.

The V gene is TRBV6-4, the J gene TRBJ2-1, with 10 bases that match TRBD1. Specimen: CD8+ T cells sorted from blood, collected at week 24, from a patient treated with tofacitinib. The sequence derives from a human donor with alopecia areata. This CDR3 reads CASSDSTGQGHNEQFF. The CDR3 region has the DNA TGTGCCAGCAGTGACTCGACGGGACAGGGGCACAATGAGCAGTTCTTC.